This TCR beta chain was profiled in a study of technical replicates of blood from several donors. Germline V lookup: CDR1 SEHNR, CDR2 FQNEAQ (reference sequence). Trimming stripped 5 bases from V and 3 bases from J, with 13 bases between. The CDR3 loop spans 15 amino acids. Using immunoSEQ multiplex PCR, the repertoire was profiled, and TCRdb retains in-frame clones only, with some absent. The data contain nearly 80,000 clones, approximately 91% of them singletons. This chain joins TRBV7-9 and TRBJ1-4; the D gene is possibly TRBD1 (6 bases). Sequencing was done on a sample of T cells isolated from PBMCs. This TCR was recovered from a human donor in good health. The DNA for the CDR3 is TGTGCCAGCAGCCCCACAGGGTTCGCTAATGAAAAACTGTTTTTT. Translation: CASSPTGFANEKLFF. Filled out from reference TRBV7-9 and TRBJ1-4, the complete variable domain reads DTGVSQNPRHKITKRGQNVTFRCDPISEHNRLYWYRQTLGQGPEFLTYFQNEAQLEKSRLLSDRFSAERPKGSFSTLEIQRTEQGDSAMYLCASSPTGFANEKLFFGSGTQLSVL.